This T cell receptor beta chain derives from a study of tumor-infiltrating lymphocytes in primary liver carcinoma. Study-wide findings and caveats: Compared with tumor region pairs, tumor-adjacent and tumor-blood pairs overlapped less.

Regarding this clonotype: Antigen specificity is unknown. The junction differs from germline at one of its ends, possibly a read error.

Reverse transcription of roughly 470 ng total RNA with a constant-region primer produced TCR beta cDNA. It was through three nested multiplex PCR rounds of slightly modified ARM-PCR that TCR beta libraries arose. In the first two PCR rounds, TRBV1-TRBV30 forward primers were paired with a C-beta reverse primer, and each round lasted roughly 9 cycles. Each CDR3 protein is one row after TCRdb ran MiXCR on the multiplex PCR reads. The table shows 300,000 to 400,000 distinct CDR3 sequences, with around three fifths occurring only once. The CDR3 has 15 residues. Germline CDR1 and CDR2: SGHAT and FQNNGV. Unsorted whole blood supplied the blood RNA, and germline DNA was isolated too.

The specimen sequenced was peripheral blood. The chain employs TRBV11-2 and TRBJ2-1, with 11 bases identical to TRBD2. This clonotype was sampled from a man aged 35-49 years with primary liver carcinoma and hepatitis B virus infection. The chain's CDR3 is CGSSLLAGAGSEQFF. The CDR3 DNA reads as TGTGGCAGCAGCTTACTAGCGGGAGCGGGGAGTGAGCAGTTCTTC.